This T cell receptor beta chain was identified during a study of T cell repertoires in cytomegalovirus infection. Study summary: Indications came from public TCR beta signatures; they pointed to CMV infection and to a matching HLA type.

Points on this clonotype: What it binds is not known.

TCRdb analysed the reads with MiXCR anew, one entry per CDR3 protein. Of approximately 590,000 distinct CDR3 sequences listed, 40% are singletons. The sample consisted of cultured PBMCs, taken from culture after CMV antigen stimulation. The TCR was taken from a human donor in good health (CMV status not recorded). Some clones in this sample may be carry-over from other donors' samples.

The CDR3 nucleotides read TGTGCCAGTAAGACGAGGGGGTTGGGGAACACCGGGGAGCTGTTTTTT. Translating it yields CASKTRGLGNTGELFF. The genes are TRBV19 and TRBJ2-2, with D possibly TRBD1 on 6 matching bases. The CDR3 length is 16 residues. V was trimmed by 7 bases and J by 1 base, leaving 16 bases between them. Germline V gene lookup returns CDR1 LNHDA and CDR2 SQIVND (reference sequence).